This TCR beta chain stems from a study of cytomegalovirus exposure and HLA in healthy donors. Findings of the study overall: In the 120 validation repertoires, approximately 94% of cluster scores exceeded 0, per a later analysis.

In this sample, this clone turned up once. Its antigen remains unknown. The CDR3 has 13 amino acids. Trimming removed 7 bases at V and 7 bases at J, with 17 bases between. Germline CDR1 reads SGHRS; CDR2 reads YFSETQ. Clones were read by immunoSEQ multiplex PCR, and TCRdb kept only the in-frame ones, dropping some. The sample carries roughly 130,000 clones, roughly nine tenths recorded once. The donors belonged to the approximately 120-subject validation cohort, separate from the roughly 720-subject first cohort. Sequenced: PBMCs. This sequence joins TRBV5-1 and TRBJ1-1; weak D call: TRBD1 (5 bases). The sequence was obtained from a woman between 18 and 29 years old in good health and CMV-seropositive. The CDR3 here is CASLGTAGGEAFF. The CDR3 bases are TGCGCCAGCCTTGGGACGGCCGGGGGTGAAGCTTTCTTT. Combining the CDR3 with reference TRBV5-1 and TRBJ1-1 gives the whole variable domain KAGVTQTPRYLIKTRGQQVTLSCSPISGHRSVSWYQQTPGQGLQFLFEYFSETQRNKGNFPGRFSGRQFSNSRSEMNVSTLELGDSALYLCASLGTAGGEAFFGQGTRLTVV.